This T cell receptor beta chain was identified during a study of cytomegalovirus exposure and HLA in healthy donors. V dropped 7 bases and J dropped 5; count of bases not matched to a gene: 8. The CDR3 consists of 14 residues. Germline CDR1 MNHEY, CDR2 SVGAGI. The PCR employed 60 Vbeta primers together with 13 Jbeta primers. Profiling relied on immunoSEQ multiplex PCR, and the TCRdb table lists in-frame clones only, not all of them. The sample yields 250,000 to 300,000 clones, 80% to 90% seen once. This TCR derives from a woman in her thirties or forties in good health and CMV-seropositive. Sequences were obtained from PBMCs. The chain carries TRBV6-5 and TRBJ1-2; 9 nucleotides align to TRBD1. The CDR3 spells CASTRTGAGYGYTF. The CDR3, as DNA: TGTGCCAGCACCCGGACAGGGGCGGGGTATGGCTACACCTTC.